The 27 T cell receptor beta chains listed next were all sequenced from one sample in a study of tumor-infiltrating lymphocytes in localized non-small cell lung cancer. Sequenced by immunoSEQ multiplex PCR; TCRdb stores in-frame clones only, minus some. The sample records about 14,000 clones, more than 65% being singletons. Sequenced: lung tumor tissue. All receptors derive from a human donor with non-small cell lung cancer.

This clone was picked up a small number of times. The CDR3 is CASSDSASGREMDEQFF. The CDR3, as DNA: TGTGCCAGCAGTGACTCGGCTAGCGGGAGAGAGATGGATGAGCAGTTCTTC. This chain uses TRBV6-4 with TRBJ2-1; TRBD2 agrees at 10 bases. CDR1 is MRHNA and CDR2 is SNTAGT in the germline V gene. Trimming at V came to 0 bases and at J to 8 bases, leaving 10 bases not matched to a gene. The CDR3 length is 17 residues.

This clone occurred once. The V and J genes are TRBV7-2 and TRBJ1-2; a possible D gene is TRBD1 (5 bases). There are 15 residues in the CDR3. Germline V gives CDR1 SGHTA, CDR2 FQGNSA. V lost 1 base to trimming and J lost 4 bases, with 13 bases between them. The CDR3: CASSLERGYSYGYTF. CDR3 in DNA: TGTGCCAGCAGCTTAGAGCGGGGCTATTCCTATGGCTACACCTTC.

The J gene is TRBJ1-3, the V gene TRBV28; 7 bases line up with TRBD1. With V trimmed by 10 bases and J by 4 bases, 7 bases remained unmatched. Per the germline V gene, CDR1 is MDHEN and CDR2 is SYDVKM. The CDR3 runs to 13 residues. CDR3 DNA sequence: TGTGCCATCAACAGGGGTATGGGAAACACCATATATTTT. Translation: CAINRGMGNTIYF.

The V call is TRBV28, the J call TRBJ1-5, with D tentatively TRBD1 (6 bases). Deletions cut 4 bases from V and 0 bases from J, with 10 bases between. Germline V lookup: CDR1 MDHEN, CDR2 SYDVKM. The CDR3 sequence is 15 residues long. The CDR3 sequence is CASSYNRDSNQPQHF. The CDR3 DNA sequence: TGTGCCAGCAGTTATAACAGGGATAGCAATCAGCCCCAGCATTTT.

This clone has a single count. The chain combines TRBV28 with TRBJ1-5, with D uncertain. This CDR3 region has 12 residues. V gave up 3 bases and J gave up 5 bases, with 5 bases separating them. Germline CDR1 reads MDHEN; CDR2 reads SYDVKM. The CDR3 DNA sequence: TGTGCCAGCAGTTTTGGGTATCAGCCCCAGCATTTT. This encodes CASSFGYQPQHF.

The V call is TRBV7-2, the J call TRBJ2-3, with D maybe TRBD2 (6 bases). In germline, CDR1 is SGHTA, CDR2 FQGNSA. The CDR3 contains 12 residues. The V end was cut by 5 bases, the J end by 4 bases, with 7 bases between. CDR3 in DNA: TGTGCCAGCAGCCCGGGGGCAGATACGCAGTATTTT. Encoded protein: CASSPGADTQYF.

The chain joins TRBV19 to TRBJ1-2; possibly TRBD1 for D (5 bases). The V and J ends lost 4 bases and 2 bases respectively, with 17 bases between them. Germline CDR1 and CDR2: LNHDA and SQIVND (reference sequence). The CDR3 consists of 16 residues. The DNA of the CDR3 is TGTGCCAGTAGTACTCTAGACAGCCCCAAAAACTATGGCTACACCTTC. Encoded protein: CASSTLDSPKNYGYTF.

The CDR3 region is CASSLAPDNTDTQYF. CDR3 sequence (DNA): TGTGCCAGCAGCTTAGCCCCCGATAACACAGATACGCAGTATTTT. The chain uses TRBV7-6 and TRBJ2-3, with D uncertain. V was cut by 0 bases and J by 2 bases, with 9 bases left in between. The CDR3 consists of 15 residues. Germline-derived CDR1 and CDR2 are SGHVS and FNYEAQ.

This sequence joins TRBV18 and TRBJ2-1; D possibly corresponds to TRBD1 (7 bases). The germline V and J ends were trimmed by 3 bases and 5 bases, with 14 bases remaining between them. This CDR3 has 15 amino acids. Germline values: CDR1 KGHSH, CDR2 LQKENI. This chain's CDR3 is CASSPLDREDNEQFF. The CDR3 DNA reads as TGTGCCAGCTCACCTTTAGACAGGGAGGACAATGAGCAGTTCTTC.

This rearrangement joins TRBV7-9 to TRBJ1-2, with D perhaps matching TRBD1 (6 bases). Germline values: CDR1 SEHNR, CDR2 FQNEAQ (reference sequence). V dropped 7 bases and J dropped 3 bases, with 24 bases sitting between them. This CDR3 is 17 amino acids long. The CDR3 DNA is TGTGCCAGCACCCCAGCCGGGGGGCTCGGGCTCGACTATGGCTACACCTTC. Protein: CASTPAGGLGLDYGYTF.

This rearrangement joins TRBV5-4 to TRBJ2-1; possible D gene TRBD2, 5 bases. This CDR3 spans 15 amino acids. Germline V gene data show CDR1 as SGHNT and CDR2 as YYREEE (reference sequence). Trimming took 5 bases from V and 9 from J, leaving 21 bases between them. Here the CDR3 DNA reads TGTGCCAGCAGGCTGCCGGGTGGTGGACTGGGTGAGCAGTTCTTC. Its protein product is CASRLPGGGLGEQFF.

The chain carries TRBV4-3 and TRBJ2-7, with D uncertain. CDR3 length: 19 amino acids. V was pared by 4 bases and J by 2 bases, with 27 bases between. Per the germline V gene, CDR1 is LGHNA and CDR2 is YSLEER. CDR3 amino acids: CASSPVNPKDGVIPYEQYF. The CDR3 coding sequence is TGCGCCAGCAGCCCAGTTAACCCTAAGGACGGAGTGATTCCCTACGAGCAGTACTTC.

The V gene is TRBV7-8, the J gene TRBJ2-5; the D is unclear. The germline V and J ends were trimmed by 5 bases and 5 bases, with 12 bases remaining between them. This CDR3 is 13 amino acids long. Germline assignment: CDR1 SGHVS and CDR2 FQNEAQ. DNA for the CDR3: TGTGCCAGCAGCCCAGGATCCCATGAGACCCAGTACTTC. This codes for CASSPGSHETQYF.

This clone is medium-sized (0.01 to 0.1%) within its sample. V and J are TRBV15 and TRBJ2-6, with D unresolved. V gave up 0 bases and J gave up 2 bases, with 2 bases separating them. Germline V gives CDR1 LNHNV, CDR2 YYDKDF (reference sequence). This CDR3 is 14 amino acids long. DNA for the CDR3: TGTGCCACCAGCAGAGAGACTGGGGCCAACGTCCTGACTTTC. Amino acid sequence: CATSRETGANVLTF. Looking up the rest from reference TRBV15 and TRBJ2-6 gives the full variable domain: DAMVIQNPRYQVTQFGKPVTLSCSQTLNHNVMYWYQQKSSQAPKLLFHYYDKDFNNEADTPDNFQSRRPNTSFCFLDIRSPGLGDTAMYLCATSRETGANVLTFGAGSRLTVL.

The chain carries TRBV28 and TRBJ1-6; D gene unclear. CDR1 MDHEN and CDR2 SYDVKM come from the germline V gene. The V gene lost 3 bases and the J gene lost 3 bases, with 6 bases spanning the gap. This CDR3 spans 14 amino acids. The chain's CDR3 is CASSFRYYNSPLHF. CDR3 DNA: TGTGCCAGCAGTTTTAGGTACTATAATTCACCCCTCCACTTT.

This clone has just a few counts. V and J are TRBV10-1 and TRBJ2-1; 9 bases align to TRBD2. This CDR3 has 14 amino acids. Germline CDR1 reads WNHNN; CDR2 reads SYGVQD (reference sequence). J lost 2 bases, V lost 7 bases, and 3 bases had no gene match. The CDR3 nucleotides are TGCGCCAGCAAGGCGGGAGGGCCCTACAATGAGCAGTTCTTC. Its protein is CASKAGGPYNEQFF.

The gene calls are TRBV7-3 and TRBJ2-5; D gene ambiguous. The CDR3 has 13 amino acids. Trimming pared 1 base from V and 5 bases from J, leaving 8 bases between. Germline V lookup: CDR1 SGHTA, CDR2 FQGTGA. The CDR3 nucleotides read TGTGCCAGCAGCTTAAGACTTCGGGAGACCCAGTACTTC. This translates into CASSLRLRETQYF. The whole variable domain, filled in from reference TRBV7-3 and TRBJ2-5, reads GAGVSQTPSNKVTEKGKYVELRCDPISGHTALYWYRQSLGQGPEFLIYFQGTGAADDSGLPNDRFFAVRPEGSVSTLKIQRTERGDSAVYLCASSLRLRETQYFGPGTRLLVL.

This chain joins TRBV6-6 and TRBJ2-5; 8 nucleotides match TRBD1. Unmatched junction bases numbered 6, after V lost 4 bases and J lost 5 bases. The germline CDR1 and CDR2 sequences are MNHNY and SVGAGI (reference sequence). This CDR3 spans 14 amino acids. CDR3 sequence reads: CASSSGQGLETQYF. CDR3 nucleotides: TGTGCCAGCAGTTCCGGACAGGGCCTGGAGACCCAGTACTTC.

The rearrangement joins TRBV6-5 to TRBJ2-1; D uncertain. This CDR3 contains 11 residues. Germline CDR1 is MNHEY and CDR2 is SVGAGI. V lost 5 bases to trimming and J lost 11 bases, with 10 bases between them. The CDR3 DNA reads TGTGCCAGCAGTAGCGTTGAAAAGCAGTTCTTC. The encoded protein is CASSSVEKQFF.

This clone was observed a single time. The J gene is TRBJ1-2, the V gene TRBV28, with a tentative D call TRBD1 (6 bases). This CDR3 has 14 amino acids. The V end was cut by 1 base, the J end by 5 bases, with 11 bases between. Per the germline V gene, CDR1 is MDHEN and CDR2 is SYDVKM. CDR3 nucleotide sequence: TGTGCCAGCAGTTTATCGGCAGGGGTGTATGGCTACACCTTC. Translated: CASSLSAGVYGYTF.

This clone is medium-sized by share. The chain carries TRBV2 and TRBJ1-1, with D possibly TRBD1 on 5 matching bases. The V end lost 3 bases, the J end lost 0 bases, and 11 bases lay between the germline ends. CDR1 and CDR2 (germline): SNHLY, FYNNEI. The CDR3 is 15 amino acids. CDR3 residues: CASSELGRVNTEAFF. CDR3 in DNA: TGTGCCAGCAGTGAGCTGGGACGGGTGAACACTGAAGCTTTCTTT.

The V and J genes are TRBV7-9 and TRBJ1-6; D gene unclear. The CDR3 extends over 14 amino acids. V lost 1 base and J 6 bases, leaving 7 bases between the germline ends. Germline CDR1 is SEHNR and CDR2 is FQNEAQ (reference sequence). The CDR3 nucleotides are TGTGCCAGCAGCTTAGAAGGGATTAATTCACCCCTCCACTTT. Its translation: CASSLEGINSPLHF. Full variable domain (missing parts from reference TRBV7-9 and TRBJ1-6): DTGVSQNPRHKITKRGQNVTFRCDPISEHNRLYWYRQTLGQGPEFLTYFQNEAQLEKSRLLSDRFSAERPKGSFSTLEIQRTEQGDSAMYLCASSLEGINSPLHFGNGTRLTVT.

V usage is TRBV5-6 and J usage is TRBJ1-6; no clear D gene. V lost 0 bases and J lost 10, with 11 bases in between. CDR3 size: 14 residues. From germline, CDR1 is SGHDT and CDR2 YYEEEE. Here the CDR3 DNA reads TGTGCCAGCAGCTTGGTCGGGTACAGATCACCCCTCCACTTT. The encoded protein is CASSLVGYRSPLHF.

The J gene is TRBJ2-5, the V gene TRBV5-1, with 9 bases identical to TRBD2. With V trimmed by 5 bases and J by 1 base, 3 bases remained unmatched. There are 14 residues in the CDR3. CDR1 SGHRS and CDR2 YFSETQ come from the germline V gene. The CDR3 spells CASRIAGVQETQYF. CDR3 sequence (DNA): TGCGCCAGCAGGATAGCGGGGGTCCAAGAGACCCAGTACTTC. The complete variable domain, with remaining parts taken from reference TRBV5-1 and TRBJ2-5, reads KAGVTQTPRYLIKTRGQQVTLSCSPISGHRSVSWYQQTPGQGLQFLFEYFSETQRNKGNFPGRFSGRQFSNSRSEMNVSTLELGDSALYLCASRIAGVQETQYFGPGTRLLVL.

The chain recombines TRBV5-8 with TRBJ1-6; TRBD1 might be the D (5 bases). V was pared by 1 base and J by 7 bases, with 12 bases between. CDR1 and CDR2 (germline): SGHTS, YDEGEE. The CDR3 spans 15 residues. In nucleotides, the CDR3 is TGTGCCAGCAGCTTGTTGGGGGATCGGAATTCACCCCTCCACTTT. This gives the protein CASSLLGDRNSPLHF.

The gene calls are TRBV2 and TRBJ1-3; a weak D match, TRBD1 (5 bases). Germline-derived CDR1 and CDR2 are SNHLY and FYNNEI. The CDR3 contains 12 residues. Trimming took off 7 bases at V and 1 base at J, with 5 bases between the two ends. The CDR3 reads CASTGSGNTIYF. The CDR3 coding sequence is TGTGCCAGCACAGGGTCTGGAAACACCATATATTTT.

The J gene is TRBJ2-7, the V gene TRBV11-2; D is tentatively TRBD1 or TRBD2 (5 bases each). CDR1 is SGHAT and CDR2 is FQNNGV in the germline V gene. The CDR3 is 15 residues long. V was shortened by 5 bases and J by 2 bases, with 16 bases between the two germline ends. The CDR3, as DNA: TGTGCCAGCAGCCCGAGGGGCGTCCGGGCCTACGAGCAGTACTTC. It specifies CASSPRGVRAYEQYF.